Listed below are T cell receptor beta chains from one sample, sequenced in a study of molecular identifiers for immune sequencing clone quantification. TCRdb independently ran MiXCR on the PCR reads; one entry per CDR3 protein. Among 100,000 or so distinct CDR3 sequences, roughly a third were seen once, and the ten largest hold under 5.5%. The sequencing input was naive CD8+ T cells from blood, with Jurkat cell RNA spiked in. The receptor source for this set is a human donor in good health. Some libraries in this study had Jurkat cell RNA spiked in. Both conserved end residues are part of each CDR3. The order of the fields is D gene, J gene, V gene, clone size, CDR3 DNA, CDR3 protein. D genes are given only for firm matches. Where a row states a size, it is once, few, many or the class of an expanded clone; other rows omit it.

>TRBD2|TRBJ2-7|TRBV28|few
TGTGCCAGCAGTTTACCCGGGACTAGCGGGAACTACGAGCAGTACTTC
CASSLPGTSGNYEQYF
>-|TRBJ2-7|TRBV7-9|-
TGTGCCAGCAGCTTAACAGGGAGGGAACCATGGCGCGAGCAGTACTTC
CASSLTGREPWREQYF
>-|TRBJ1-6|TRBV27|-
TGTGCCAGCAGTTTCCACAGGTCCCTCTATAATTCACCCCTCCACTTT
CASSFHRSLYNSPLHF
>TRBD1|TRBJ2-7|TRBV7-9|-
TGTGCCAGCAGCTTAATGGACAGGTCTTACGAGCAGTACTTC
CASSLMDRSYEQYF
>-|TRBJ1-1|TRBV27|-
TGTGCCAGCAGTTTAAGAGGGGTGGTCACTGAAGCTTTCTTT
CASSLRGVVTEAFF
>TRBD1|TRBJ1-1|TRBV27|many
TGTGCCAGCATTGTAATTGCAGGGGGTGACACTGAAGCTTTCTTT
CASIVIAGGDTEAFF
>TRBD1|TRBJ2-7|TRBV20-1|-
TGCAGTGCTAGAGTACTTGTCCCGGGACAGGCTTACGAGCAGTACTTC
CSARVLVPGQAYEQYF
>TRBD2|TRBJ2-3|TRBV20-1|few
TGCAGTGCTAGAGAACGGATAGGGGGAGCGGGGGAGGCAGATACGCAGTATTTT
CSARERIGGAGEADTQYF
>-|TRBJ2-2|TRBV28|few
TGTGCCAGCAGCGAACCGGGGAACACCGGGGAGCTGTTTTTT
CASSEPGNTGELFF
>-|TRBJ2-2|TRBV5-1|many
TGCGCCAGCAAGGACGAGGGAGGCACCGGGGAGCTGTTTTTT
CASKDEGGTGELFF
>-|TRBJ1-4|TRBV2|-
TGTGCCAGCAGTGTATCTCCGGACCGGGGGACACTTAATGGAGAACTGTTTTTT
CASSVSPDRGTLNGELFF
>-|TRBJ2-2|TRBV6-5|few
TGTGCCAGCAGTTATCGTTGGAAGGGGGTAGCCGGGGAGCTGTTTTTT
CASSYRWKGVAGELFF
>TRBD2|TRBJ2-7|TRBV3-1|-
TGTGCCAGCAGCCTCTCGGGACTAGCGGATTACGAGCAGTACTTC
CASSLSGLADYEQYF
>-|TRBJ1-1|TRBV12-3/TRBV12-4|-
TGTGCCAGCAGTCTACGGGTGAACACTGAAGCTTTCTTT
CASSLRVNTEAFF
>-|TRBJ1-2|TRBV6-5|-
TGTGCCAGCAGTTACGGGACATATAATGGCTACACCTTC
CASSYGTYNGYTF
>-|TRBJ2-7|TRBV6-1|-
TGTGCCGGCACGTTCCCGAGCTCCTACGAGCAGTACTTC
CAGTFPSSYEQYF
>-|TRBJ2-2|TRBV29-1|many
TGCAGCGTTGAAGATGCGGCAAGAAACACCGGGGAGCTGTTTTTT
CSVEDAARNTGELFF
>-|TRBJ2-5|TRBV27|-
TGTGCCAGCAGTTTACTTCCCAGGGTGCAAGAGACCCAGTACTTC
CASSLLPRVQETQYF
>-|TRBJ2-3|TRBV7-8|few
TGTGCCAGCAGCTTCGTGGCGGGTGAGGGCACAGATACGCAGTATTTT
CASSFVAGEGTDTQYF
>TRBD1|TRBJ1-4|TRBV4-3|many
TGCGCCAGCAGCCAAACAGGGGGCAACGAAAAACTGTTTTTT
CASSQTGGNEKLFF
>-|TRBJ1-2|TRBV29-1|few
TGCAGCGTTAAAACGGACAGTAACTATGGCTACACCTTC
CSVKTDSNYGYTF
>-|TRBJ2-1|TRBV4-3|-
TGCGCCAGCAGCCATGGGGAGGACGGCGGACTAAATGAGCAGTTCTTC
CASSHGEDGGLNEQFF
>-|TRBJ1-1|TRBV7-8|few
TGTGCCAGCAGCTTCCGCATGAACACTGAAGCTTTCTTT
CASSFRMNTEAFF
>-|TRBJ1-5|TRBV13|few
TGTGCCAGCAGCTTACGACTCAATTCGGGTCAGCCCCAGCATTTT
CASSLRLNSGQPQHF
>-|TRBJ2-1|TRBV4-1|few
TGCGCCAGCAGCCACTCTATGGGATATGAGCAGTTCTTC
CASSHSMGYEQFF
>-|TRBJ1-1|TRBV7-9|-
TGTGCCAGCAGCCATGATCCGAACACTGAAGCTGTCTTT
CASSHDPNTEAVF
>-|TRBJ2-5|TRBV7-8|once
TGTGCCAGCAGCTACGAGCAGCGGAATGGAGAGACCCAGTACTTC
CASSYEQRNGETQYF
>-|TRBJ2-2|TRBV6-6|-
TGTGCCATCATTTACTCGATGGGGCCCGGGGAGCTGTTTTTT
CAIIYSMGPGELFF
>-|TRBJ2-1|TRBV29-1|many
TGCAGCGTTGATTTCGGGGTTTACAATGAGCAGTTCTTC
CSVDFGVYNEQFF
>TRBD1|TRBJ2-7|TRBV7-9|-
TGTGCCAGCAGCTTACGGGACAGGGGCTACGAGCAGTACTTC
CASSLRDRGYEQYF
>TRBD1|TRBJ1-4|TRBV2|many
TGTGCCAGCATCGACAGGGAAGTTGGTGAAAAACTGTTTTTT
CASIDREVGEKLFF
>TRBD1|TRBJ2-2|TRBV4-3|many
TGCGCCAGCAGCCAACCCACTGACAGGACAGGGTTTGACACCGGGGAGCTGTTTTTT
CASSQPTDRTGFDTGELFF
>-|TRBJ2-3|TRBV20-1|many
TGCAGTGCTAGTTGGGGCAGCACAGATACGCAGTATTTT
CSASWGSTDTQYF
>-|TRBJ2-1|TRBV28|-
TGTGCCAGCAGTTTGGAGAGCTCCTACAATGAGCAGTTCTTC
CASSLESSYNEQFF
>-|TRBJ1-4|TRBV6-2/TRBV6-3|-
TGTGCCAGCAGTTACGGGCTGAATAATGAAAAACTGTTTTTT
CASSYGLNNEKLFF
>-|TRBJ2-1|TRBV12-3/TRBV12-4|-
TGTGCCAGCAGAGGAGGGAGAAATGAGCAGTTCTTC
CASRGGRNEQFF
>TRBD1|TRBJ2-2|TRBV28|-
TGTGCCAGCAGTTTTGACAGGGGGCGGACCGGGGAGCTGTTTTTT
CASSFDRGRTGELFF
>-|TRBJ1-5|TRBV6-2/TRBV6-3|few
TGTGCCAGCAGTTTTACGGGTTTTTCGGATCAGCCCCAGCATTTT
CASSFTGFSDQPQHF
>-|TRBJ1-2|TRBV27|few
TGTGCCAGCAGTTTCCTAGGAGGGAACTATGGCTACACCTTC
CASSFLGGNYGYTF
>-|TRBJ1-5|TRBV2|-
TGTGCCAGCAGAGTAATGGGGAATCAGCCCCAGCATTTT
CASRVMGNQPQHF
>-|TRBJ2-2|TRBV7-3|once
TGTGCCAGCAGCTTAACACAGAGAAACACCGGGGAGCTGTATTTT
CASSLTQRNTGELYF
>-|TRBJ1-4|TRBV5-4|few
TGTGCCAGCAGCTCCAACACAGGGATTGAAAAACTGTTTTTT
CASSSNTGIEKLFF
>-|TRBJ2-7|TRBV7-6|-
TGTGCCAGCAGCCCCCAGTCTTCCGGGCAGTACTTC
CASSPQSSGQYF
>-|TRBJ1-5|TRBV7-9|many
TGTGCCAGCAGCGATGATCAGCCCCAGCATTTT
CASSDDQPQHF
>-|TRBJ2-1|TRBV7-8|-
TGTGCCAGCAGCTTAGAAGTTTCCTACAATGAGCAGTTCTTC
CASSLEVSYNEQFF
>TRBD2|TRBJ2-7|TRBV6-2/TRBV6-3|-
TGTGCCAGCAGTGAACTCCGGGACTACCAATACGAGCAGTACTTC
CASSELRDYQYEQYF
>-|TRBJ2-7|TRBV28|-
TGTGCCAGCAGTCCTCCCCGGGCACTCGAGCAGTACTTC
CASSPPRALEQYF
>-|TRBJ1-1|TRBV29-1|-
TGCAGCGTTGGGGGACATAATACTGAAGCTTTCTTT
CSVGGHNTEAFF
>-|TRBJ2-1|TRBV11-3|-
TGTGCCAGCAGCCCTCAGGAGTACAATGAGCAGTTCTTC
CASSPQEYNEQFF
>-|TRBJ2-1|TRBV4-3|few
TGCGCCAGCAGCCACTACGGCGATGAGCAGTTCTTC
CASSHYGDEQFF
>-|TRBJ2-5|TRBV9|few
TGTGCCAGCAGCGTTCCGGAGAAGGAGACCCAGTACTTC
CASSVPEKETQYF
>-|TRBJ2-7|TRBV5-4|few
TGTGCCACCGGAAACTCGAAGCGGAGACCCTCCTACGAGCAGTACTTC
CATGNSKRRPSYEQYF
>-|TRBJ2-5|TRBV4-1|few
TGCGCCAGCAGCTTCACAGATCAAGAGACCCAGTACTTC
CASSFTDQETQYF
>TRBD2|TRBJ2-7|TRBV6-5|-
TGTGCCAGCGCAATTCCTAGCGGGAGTAGATACGAGCAGTACTTC
CASAIPSGSRYEQYF
>-|TRBJ2-2|TRBV29-1|few
TGCAGCGTGCCAGGGTCCACCGGGGAGCTGTTTTTT
CSVPGSTGELFF
>-|TRBJ2-1|TRBV6-5|-
TGTGCCAGCAGTTACGCGTTCTACAATGAGCAGTTCTTC
CASSYAFYNEQFF
>-|TRBJ1-2|TRBV14|many
TGTGCCAGCAGCCAAGGAAGACAGAGAGGCTACACCTTC
CASSQGRQRGYTF